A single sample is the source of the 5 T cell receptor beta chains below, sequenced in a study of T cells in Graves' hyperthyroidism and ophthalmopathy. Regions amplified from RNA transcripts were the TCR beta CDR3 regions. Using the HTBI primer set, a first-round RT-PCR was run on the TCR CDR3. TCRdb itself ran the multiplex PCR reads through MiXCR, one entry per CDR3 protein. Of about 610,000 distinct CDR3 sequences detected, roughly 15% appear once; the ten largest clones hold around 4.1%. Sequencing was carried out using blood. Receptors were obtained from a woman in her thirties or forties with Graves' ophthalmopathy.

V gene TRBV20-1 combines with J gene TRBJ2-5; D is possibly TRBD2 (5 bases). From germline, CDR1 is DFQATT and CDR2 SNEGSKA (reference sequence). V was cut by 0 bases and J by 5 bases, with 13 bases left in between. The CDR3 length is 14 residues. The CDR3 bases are TGCAGTGCTAGAGATCTTATTGGCGGGGAGACCCAGTACTTC. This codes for CSARDLIGGETQYF.

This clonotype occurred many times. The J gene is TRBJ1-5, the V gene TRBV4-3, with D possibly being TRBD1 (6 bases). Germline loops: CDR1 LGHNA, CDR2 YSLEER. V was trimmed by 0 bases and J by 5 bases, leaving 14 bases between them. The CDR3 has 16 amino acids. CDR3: CASSQDLGGSHQPQHF. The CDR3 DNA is TGCGCCAGCAGCCAAGATCTGGGGGGCAGCCATCAGCCCCAGCATTTT.

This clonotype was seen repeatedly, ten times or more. CDR3 amino acids: CSVDIGLGQPQHF. In DNA form, the CDR3 reads TGCAGCGTTGATATAGGTTTAGGCCAGCCCCAGCATTTT. The V and J genes are TRBV29-1 and TRBJ1-5; D not certain. V was shortened by 3 bases and J by 7 bases, with 13 bases between the two germline ends. Germline V CDR1 and CDR2: SQVTM, ANQGSEA. The CDR3 has 13 residues.

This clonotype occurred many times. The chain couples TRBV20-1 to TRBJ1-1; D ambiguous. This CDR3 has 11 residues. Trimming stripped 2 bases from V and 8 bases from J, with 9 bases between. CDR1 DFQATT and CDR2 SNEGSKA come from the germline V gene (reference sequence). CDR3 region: CSARSPREAFF. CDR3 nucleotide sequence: TGCAGTGCTAGATCACCGAGGGAAGCTTTCTTT.

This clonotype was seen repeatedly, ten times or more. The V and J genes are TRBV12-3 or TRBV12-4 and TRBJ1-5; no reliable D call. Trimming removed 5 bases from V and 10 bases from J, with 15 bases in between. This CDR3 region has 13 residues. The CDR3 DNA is TGTGCCAGCAGTCGGACTCTACAAAGTCCCCAGCATTTT. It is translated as CASSRTLQSPQHF.